Sequencing of this T cell receptor beta chain was carried out in a study of graft-versus-host responses after intestinal transplantation. General study findings and limits: Levels of circulating GvH clones at their peak were associated with early post-transplant HvG declines.

Germline values: CDR1 SGHNT, CDR2 YYREEE (reference sequence). V was pared by 1 base and J by 2 bases, with 4 bases of the junction left unmatched. CDR3 length equals 15 residues. Clones were sequenced by immunoSEQ multiplex PCR, and TCRdb holds only the in-frame ones, with some missing. Of approximately 110,000 clones detected, approximately 94% appear once; the ten largest clones hold about 0.2%. A word on this clone: Its antigen is currently unknown.

The sample consisted of unstimulated CD4+ T cells sorted from spleen or lymph node cells, taken before transplant. The sequence came from a human donor who was the organ donor for an intestinal transplant. The genes are TRBV5-4 and TRBJ2-5, with 8 bases matching TRBD1. CDR3 amino acids: CASSLRQGPQETQYF. CDR3 nucleotides: TGTGCCAGCAGCTTGCGACAGGGGCCACAAGAGACCCAGTACTTC. The whole variable domain, remainder taken from reference TRBV5-4 and TRBJ2-5, is ETGVTQSPTHLIKTRGQQVTLRCSSQSGHNTVSWYQQALGQGPQFIFQYYREEENGRGNFPPRFSGLQFPNYSSELNVNALELDDSALYLCASSLRQGPQETQYFGPGTRLLVL.